Below, 9 T cell receptor beta chains from the same sample are listed, as sequenced in a study of blood T cell repertoires in COVID-19. The protocol was immunoSEQ multiplex PCR, while the TCRdb copy is restricted to in-frame clones and leaves out a portion. Of 30,000 to 40,000 clones in the sample, more than 70% were seen once. The specimen sequenced was peripheral blood. These receptors all come from a man in his sixties with active or convalescent COVID-19.

The chain recombines TRBV7-2 with TRBJ1-6, with D possibly TRBD1 on 5 matching bases. Germline lookup yields CDR1 SGHTA and CDR2 FQGNSA. The CDR3 is 14 amino acids. V was pared by 5 bases and J by 6 bases, with 11 bases between. The chain's CDR3 is CASSVPGFNSPLHF. The DNA of the CDR3 is TGTGCCAGCAGCGTTCCAGGGTTTAATTCACCCCTCCACTTT.

The chain carries TRBV7-6 and TRBJ2-7; 9 bases are shared with TRBD2. The V and J ends lost 1 base and 7 bases, in that order; junction bases with no gene match: 8. Germline V gene sequence: CDR1 SGHVS, CDR2 FNYEAQ. This CDR3 region has 15 residues. CDR3 region: CASSLGAAGGGEQYV. CDR3 coding DNA: TGTGCCAGCAGCTTAGGGGCAGCGGGAGGCGGGGAGCAGTACGTC.

V usage is TRBV2 and J usage is TRBJ2-3; 12 nucleotides line up with TRBD2. The trim removed 4 bases at V and 3 bases at J, leaving 2 bases unmatched. The CDR3 extends over 15 amino acids. Germline assignment: CDR1 SNHLY and CDR2 FYNNEI. The CDR3 nucleotides are TGTGCCAGCAGTGTACTAGCGGGGGGAACAGATACGCAGTATTTT. Its translation: CASSVLAGGTDTQYF. The full variable domain, its missing parts supplied by reference TRBV2 and TRBJ2-3, is EPEVTQTPSHQVTQMGQEVILRCVPISNHLYFYWYRQILGQKVEFLVSFYNNEISEKSEIFDDQFSVERPDGSNFTLKIRSTKLEDSAMYFCASSVLAGGTDTQYFGPGTRLTVL.

The V and J genes are TRBV11-2 and TRBJ1-5, with 7 bases identical to TRBD1. The V segment lost 2 bases and the J segment 4 bases; nucleotides outside the gene matches: 11. This CDR3 is built from 17 residues. Germline loops: CDR1 SGHAT, CDR2 FQNNGV. CDR3 DNA: TGTGCCAGCAGCTTAAATTATGCGGGACAGCTAAATCAGCCCCAGCATTTT. It translates to CASSLNYAGQLNQPQHF.

The genes are TRBV29-1 and TRBJ2-1; D may be TRBD1 (6 bases). V gave up 7 bases and J gave up 10 bases, with 29 bases separating them. In germline, CDR1 is SQVTM, CDR2 ANQGSEA. The CDR3 runs to 16 residues. Here the CDR3 DNA reads TGCAGCGCCGAAGGGGGACGGGCCATCCTAAGGAACGAGCAGTTCTTC. It translates to CSAEGGRAILRNEQFF.

The genes are TRBV5-1 and TRBJ1-2, with 7 positions matching TRBD1. Germline CDR1 and CDR2: SGHRS and YFSETQ. V shed 3 bases and J 4 bases; nucleotides not matched to a gene: 6. The length of the CDR3 is 14 residues. The CDR3 nucleotides read TGCGCCAGCAGCTCGACGACAGGGACCTATGGCTACACCTTC. It is translated as CASSSTTGTYGYTF.

The CDR3 reads CASSEAPQGNTIYF. The CDR3 nucleotides are TGTGCCAGCAGTGAAGCCCCGCAGGGAAACACCATATATTTT. The chain combines TRBV2 with TRBJ1-3; no definite D call. This CDR3 has 14 residues. V was cut by 0 bases and J by 4 bases, with 7 bases left in between. Germline values: CDR1 SNHLY, CDR2 FYNNEI.

This clone was picked up one time. This chain connects TRBV7-8 to TRBJ1-3, with D uncertain. From germline, CDR1 is SGHVS and CDR2 FQNEAQ. The V end lost 4 bases, the J end lost 7 bases, and 11 bases lay between the germline ends. The CDR3 consists of 13 residues. This chain's CDR3 is CASSSETRNTIYF. The CDR3 nucleotides are TGTGCCAGCAGCTCCGAGACACGGAACACCATATATTTT.

The chain uses TRBV6-1 and TRBJ1-4; D unclear. V was clipped by 3 bases and J by 4 bases, with 12 bases between them. Looked up from germline, CDR1 is MNHNS and CDR2 is SASEGT. The CDR3 has 15 amino acids. DNA for the CDR3: TGTGCCAGCAGTGATTACAGCAGGAATAATGAAAAACTGTTTTTT. Its translation: CASSDYSRNNEKLFF.